The clone carrying this T cell receptor (beta chain) has just a few counts. Its antigen is undetermined. These data come from a study of T cell responses to AZD1222 COVID-19 vaccine. Trimming shortened V by 6 bases and J by 9 bases, and 18 bases separated the two germline ends. Germline CDR1 MNHEY, CDR2 SMNVEV (reference sequence). The length of the CDR3 is 15 residues. TCRdb's copy holds only in-frame clones and misses some; the assay was immunoSEQ multiplex PCR. The sample consists of 200,000 or so clones, approximately 94% of them appearing once. Study-wide points: As reported, nearly half of all spike-specific TCRs target variant regions that are unmutated. CD4 TCRs linked to vaccination spanned spike, dominating at 160-218 and 743-854. Vaccination with two AZD1222 doses was followed by a rise in Spike-specific TCR breadth and depth. Donors, mostly white British, included more females; clonal diversity was possibly underestimated.

Material: peripheral blood, obtained on day 0 of MenACWY control vaccination. The TCR sequence derives from an adult in good health. The chain couples TRBV27 to TRBJ1-6; D perhaps matches TRBD1 (5 bases). The CDR3, as DNA: TGTGCCAGCAGCCGCCCAGGGAATCCTGGTTCACCCCTCCACTTT. Encoded protein: CASSRPGNPGSPLHF.